Listed below are T cell receptor beta chains from one sample, sequenced in a study of regulatory T cells in long-lasting Graves disease. TCRdb re-called the multiplex PCR reads through MiXCR, storing one row per CDR3 protein. The data show a few hundred thousand distinct CDR3 sequences, roughly 10% seen once. These data also formed part of another study, on T cells in Graves' hyperthyroidism and ophthalmopathy.

This material consisted of peripheral blood mononuclear cells (PBMCs), taken at new diagnosis, from a patient treated with antithyroid drugs. The receptor source for this set is a young woman with Graves disease. Each CDR3 is given with its conserved first and last residue. A D gene is named only where the DNA matches it firmly. Size is omitted from some rows. Given values are once, few, many or a class for expanded clones.

CSASLPGRDNQPQHF,TGCAGTGCTAGTCTCCCGGGGAGGGACAATCAGCCCCAGCATTTT,many,.,TRBJ1-5,TRBV20-1
CASSLEARGRETQYF,TGTGCCAGCAGCTTAGAGGCCAGGGGGCGAGAGACCCAGTACTTC,many,TRBD1,TRBJ2-5,TRBV7-2
CSVQVFSNQPQHF,TGCAGCGTCCAGGTTTTTAGCAATCAGCCCCAGCATTTT,.,.,TRBJ1-5,TRBV29-1
CASTAGSYNEQFF,TGCGCCAGCACCGCGGGATCCTACAATGAGCAGTTCTTC,many,.,TRBJ2-1,TRBV5-1
CASSTDLAGGPHNEQFF,TGCGCCAGCAGCACCGATCTAGCGGGGGGGCCGCACAATGAGCAGTTCTTC,few,TRBD2,TRBJ2-1,TRBV5-1
CASSPLAGGPQETQYF,TGTGCCAGCAGCCCCCTAGCGGGAGGCCCTCAAGAGACCCAGTACTTC,.,TRBD2,TRBJ2-5,TRBV7-9
CSARDPTGPYSNQPQHF,TGCAGTGCTAGAGACCCGACAGGGCCCTATAGCAATCAGCCCCAGCATTTT,many,TRBD1,TRBJ1-5,TRBV20-1
CASSVVPGLGGSAHSPLHF,TGTGCCAGCAGCGTAGTCCCGGGTTTGGGGGGTTCAGCACATTCACCCCTCCACTTT,many,.,TRBJ1-6,TRBV9
CASSLDRGGGYEQYF,TGTGCCAGCAGCTTAGATCGGGGGGGAGGGTACGAGCAGTACTTC,.,TRBD2,TRBJ2-7,TRBV11-2
CASSLTGTGFHLQFF,TGCGCCAGCAGCTTGACTGGGACAGGGTTTCATTTGCAGTTCTTC,many,TRBD1,TRBJ2-1,TRBV5-1
CASSLGGHTGELFF,TGTGCCAGCAGTTTAGGGGGACACACCGGGGAGCTGTTTTTT,many,.,TRBJ2-2,TRBV28
CASSYRGTSTDTQYF,TGTGCCAGCAGTTACAGGGGAACTAGCACAGATACGCAGTATTTT,many,TRBD1,TRBJ2-3,TRBV2
CASTGGGHYEQYF,TGTGCCAGCACCGGTGGGGGGCACTACGAGCAGTACTTC,many,.,TRBJ2-7,TRBV28
CASSPPISGRAGDEQFF,TGTGCCAGCTCACCACCGATTAGCGGGAGGGCCGGGGATGAGCAGTTCTTC,many,TRBD2,TRBJ2-1,TRBV18
CASTPGTDNGYTF,TGTGCCAGCACGCCAGGGACAGACAATGGCTACACCTTC,many,TRBD1,TRBJ1-2,TRBV28
CSARTGDEQFF,TGCAGTGCTAGAACGGGAGATGAGCAGTTCTTC,many,.,TRBJ2-1,TRBV20-1
CASSQDERLRGYEQYF,TGTGCCAGCAGCCAAGATGAGCGACTTAGGGGCTACGAGCAGTACTTC,few,.,TRBJ2-7,TRBV14
CASSSTDRGSETQYF,TGTGCCAGCAGCTCGACGGACAGGGGGTCGGAGACCCAGTACTTC,many,TRBD1,TRBJ2-5,TRBV9
CASSFLSGTGRGQYF,TGTGCCAGCAGTTTTTTATCGGGGACAGGGCGAGGGCAGTACTTC,many,TRBD1,TRBJ2-7,TRBV12-3/TRBV12-4
CASSEGGDSYNEQFF,TGTGCCAGCAGTGAAGGGGGGGACTCCTACAATGAGCAGTTCTTC,many,.,TRBJ2-1,TRBV9
CASRMTGTQETQYF,TGTGCCAGCAGAATGACCGGGACACAAGAGACCCAGTACTTC,many,.,TRBJ2-5,TRBV12-3/TRBV12-4
CASSPWTGEAWGYTF,TGCGCCAGCAGCCCATGGACAGGGGAGGCTTGGGGCTACACCTTC,many,TRBD1,TRBJ1-2,TRBV4-3
CASSLVRNEQFF,TGTGCCAGCAGCCTGGTTAGGAATGAGCAGTTCTTC,.,.,TRBJ2-1,TRBV7-2
CAWSANRGPYNYGYTF,TGTGCCTGGAGTGCAAACAGAGGGCCGTACAACTATGGCTACACCTTC,many,.,TRBJ1-2,TRBV30
CASRGDSSTDTQYF,TGTGCCAGCCGAGGGGACTCTAGCACAGATACGCAGTATTTT,.,.,TRBJ2-3,TRBV6-1
CASSSRGKRQPQHF,TGTGCCAGCAGCTCGCGGGGGAAGCGCCAGCCCCAGCATTTT,.,.,TRBJ1-5,TRBV7-2
CASSLDGTLYGYTF,TGTGCCAGCAGCTTAGACGGGACTCTATATGGCTACACCTTC,many,.,TRBJ1-2,TRBV7-8
CSAEPGLGRYNEQFF,TGCAGTGCCGAACCGGGACTAGGGCGGTACAATGAGCAGTTCTTC,many,TRBD2,TRBJ2-1,TRBV20-1
CASSISPGTSGRLDTQYF,TGTGCCAGCAGCATCTCTCCCGGGACTAGCGGGAGATTAGATACGCAGTATTTT,many,TRBD2,TRBJ2-3,TRBV13
CATSREVVGLQNYEQYF,TGTGCCACCAGCAGAGAAGTCGTAGGACTACAGAACTACGAGCAGTACTTC,many,.,TRBJ2-7,TRBV15
CASSLGTEQKSEAFF,TGTGCCAGTAGTCTCGGGACAGAACAGAAGTCTGAAGCTTTCTTT,.,TRBD1,TRBJ1-1,TRBV19
CATHTGYRTEAFF,TGTGCCACTCACACAGGGTATCGCACTGAAGCTTTCTTT,many,.,TRBJ1-1,TRBV19
CASSWDGESTDTQYF,TGCGCCAGCAGCTGGGACGGTGAGAGCACAGATACGCAGTATTTT,many,.,TRBJ2-3,TRBV5-1
CASGRTFNQPQHF,TGTGCCAGCGGCAGGACTTTCAATCAGCCCCAGCATTTT,few,.,TRBJ1-5,TRBV27
CASSHPGQEANLNTEAFF,TGCGCCAGCAGCCACCCGGGACAGGAAGCGAATTTGAACACTGAAGCTTTCTTT,few,TRBD1,TRBJ1-1,TRBV4-1
CATSDYLDQPQHF,TGTGCCACCAGTGATTACTTAGATCAGCCCCAGCATTTT,many,.,TRBJ1-5,TRBV24-1
CASSRGTSGRQGYEQYF,TGCGCCAGCAGTCGAGGGACTAGCGGGAGACAAGGCTACGAGCAGTACTTC,few,TRBD2,TRBJ2-7,TRBV4-1
CSLDRGFPDTQYF,TGCAGCCTGGACAGGGGCTTCCCAGATACGCAGTATTTT,few,TRBD1,TRBJ2-3,TRBV20-1
CASSLQGGATEAFF,TGTGCCAGCAGTTTGCAGGGGGGAGCCACTGAAGCTTTCTTT,many,TRBD1,TRBJ1-1,TRBV28
CASSAEGNQPQHF,TGTGCCAGCAGTGCGGAGGGGAATCAGCCCCAGCATTTT,many,.,TRBJ1-5,TRBV2
CASSERTGDTEAFF,TGTGCCAGCAGTGAAAGGACGGGGGACACTGAAGCTTTCTTT,many,.,TRBJ1-1,TRBV2
CASSRGQTNYGYTF,TGTGCCAGCAGTCGGGGACAGACTAACTATGGCTACACCTTC,few,TRBD1,TRBJ1-2,TRBV6-1
CASSLGSGGTQPQHF,TGCGCCAGCAGCTTGGGGTCAGGGGGAACTCAGCCCCAGCATTTT,few,TRBD1,TRBJ1-5,TRBV5-1
CSVGAQEQFF,TGCAGCGTTGGCGCACAGGAGCAGTTCTTC,once,.,TRBJ2-1,TRBV29-1
CASSVGGLREKLFF,TGTGCCAGCAGCGTAGGGGGCCTGAGGGAAAAACTGTTTTTT,few,.,TRBJ1-4,TRBV9